These 25 T cell receptor beta chains share one sample of origin, sequenced in a study of spatial heterogeneity in lung cancer. Study results and limitations: One measure, the expanded intratumoral alpha and beta TCR count, tracked tumor mutation counts.

Time point indicated: sample taken at primary tumor resection. These receptors are not linked to any known antigen. TCRdb re-derived calls from the 5' RACE reads in MiXCR, one entry per CDR3 protein. Among fewer than 20,000 distinct CDR3 sequences listed, about 7.5% were seen once. The material was lung tumor tissue, obtained at surgery. These TCRs come from a male donor with early-stage non-small cell lung cancer.

This clonotype was seen ten or more times. The rearrangement links TRBV5-6 to TRBJ1-2; 7 positions match TRBD1. The CDR3 sequence is 14 residues long. Germline loops: CDR1 SGHDT, CDR2 YYEEEE. V shed 0 bases, J shed 4 bases, and the junction held 3 bases outside the gene matches. CDR3 sequence reads: CASSLGGQSYGYTF. DNA for the CDR3: TGTGCCAGCAGCTTGGGGGGACAGTCCTATGGCTACACCTTC.

This clonotype has ten or more counts. The rearrangement links TRBV10-2 to TRBJ2-7; D perhaps matches TRBD1 (6 bases). There are 12 residues in the CDR3. V lost 5 bases and J 11 bases, leaving 16 bases between the germline ends. The V gene's germline CDR1 is WSHSY and CDR2 SAAADI. This CDR3 is CASSFGQLGEYF. In DNA, the CDR3 is TGCGCCAGCAGTTTCGGACAGCTCGGGGAGTACTTC.

This clonotype was picked up a small number of times. This rearrangement joins TRBV29-1 to TRBJ1-2; 10 nucleotides match TRBD1. The CDR3 has 14 amino acids. V trimming: 5 bases; J trimming: 8 bases; junction bases outside the gene matches: 11. In germline, CDR1 is SQVTM, CDR2 ANQGSEA. CDR3: CSVLGGTGDIGYTF. DNA for the CDR3: TGCAGCGTTCTAGGAGGGACAGGGGATATCGGCTACACCTTC.

This clonotype appeared many times. The chain joins TRBV6-2 or TRBV6-3 to TRBJ2-3; D may be TRBD2 (6 bases). Germline assignment: CDR1 MNHEY and CDR2 SVGEGT. The CDR3 is made up of 13 amino acids. Trimming took off 6 bases at V and 6 bases at J, with 13 bases between the two ends. CDR3 loop: CASSIALADTQYF. Here the CDR3 DNA reads TGTGCCAGCAGCATCGCGCTAGCGGATACGCAGTATTTT.

CDR3 in DNA: TGTGCCAGCAGCCAAGGGTCGACAGCCAAAAACATTCAGTACTTC. This encodes CASSQGSTAKNIQYF. The chain carries TRBV14 and TRBJ2-4; unclear D gene. Trimming took off 1 base at V and 0 bases at J, with 7 bases between the two ends. The CDR3 spans 15 residues. In germline, CDR1 is SGHDN, CDR2 FVKESK. Together with reference TRBV14 and TRBJ2-4, the CDR3 gives the full variable domain: EAGVTQFPSHSVIEKGQTVTLRCDPISGHDNLYWYRRVMGKEIKFLLHFVKESKQDESGMPNNRFLAERTGGTYSTLKVQPAELEDSGVYFCASSQGSTAKNIQYFGAGTRLSVL.

This clonotype was seen at least ten times. This sequence joins TRBV7-2 and TRBJ2-5; TRBD1 or TRBD2 may be the D gene (6 bases each). This CDR3 has 14 residues. Trimming took off 2 bases at V and 7 bases at J, with 14 bases between the two ends. Germline CDR1 SGHTA, CDR2 FQGNSA. The CDR3 spells CASSLTGAGGTQYF. The CDR3 DNA sequence: TGTGCCAGCAGCTTAACGGGGGCCGGCGGGACCCAGTACTTC.

In this sample, this clonotype turned up many times. This rearrangement joins TRBV7-3 to TRBJ2-2; a possible D gene is TRBD1 (5 bases). Germline assignment: CDR1 SGHTA and CDR2 FQGTGA. V lost 5 bases and J 3 bases, leaving 10 bases between the germline ends. The CDR3 loop spans 14 amino acids. The CDR3, as DNA: TGTGCCAGCAGCCAAGACAGAGACACCGGGGAGCTGTTTTTT. Its translation is CASSQDRDTGELFF.

This clonotype was counted at least ten times. The rearrangement links TRBV2 to TRBJ2-6; D remains ambiguous. V gave up 1 base and J gave up 1 base, with 5 bases separating them. CDR3 size: 15 residues. The germline V gene has CDR1 SNHLY and CDR2 FYNNEI. The CDR3 sequence: CASSEEGSGANVLTF. Here the CDR3 DNA reads TGTGCCAGCAGTGAAGAAGGGTCTGGGGCCAACGTCCTGACTTTC.

This clonotype was picked up many times. The V and J genes are TRBV6-2 or TRBV6-3 and TRBJ2-7; possibly TRBD1 for D (6 bases). Trimming pared 4 bases from V and 4 bases from J, leaving 14 bases between. CDR1 MNHEY and CDR2 SVGEGT come from the germline V gene. CDR3 length: 14 amino acids. DNA for the CDR3: TGTGCCAGCAGTTCCCCAGGGGTCGGATACGAGCAGTACTTC. Protein: CASSSPGVGYEQYF.

This chain uses TRBV29-1 with TRBJ2-1; D gene ambiguous. The CDR3 consists of 15 residues. Germline assignment: CDR1 SQVTM and CDR2 ANQGSEA. Trimming took 3 bases from V and 2 from J, leaving 14 bases between them. CDR3 residues: CSVDSSPPPYNEQFF. DNA of the CDR3: TGCAGCGTTGATTCATCCCCCCCCCCCTACAATGAGCAGTTCTTC.

This clonotype showed up many times. J is TRBJ2-5 and V is TRBV27, with D possibly being TRBD2 (5 bases). The germline gives CDR1 MNHEY, CDR2 SMNVEV (reference sequence). V was trimmed by 8 bases and J by 5 bases, leaving 9 bases between them. The CDR3 totals 11 residues. In DNA, the CDR3 is TGTGCCAGCCGAACGGGGGAGACCCAGTACTTC. Its translation: CASRTGETQYF.

Many counts were recorded for this clonotype. The chain links TRBV7-6 to TRBJ1-4, with D uncertain. V lost 3 bases and J lost 12, with 14 bases in between. Germline V gene data show CDR1 as SGHVS and CDR2 as FNYEAQ. The CDR3 has 13 amino acids. CDR3 bases: TGTGCCAGCAGCTTTTACGGGGAAGGCGAACTGTTTTTT. It codes for CASSFYGEGELFF.

Notes on this clonotype: This could be a read error, since a much larger clone is one nucleotide away. The J gene is TRBJ1-5, the V gene TRBV19; no clear D gene. From germline, CDR1 is LNHDA and CDR2 SQIVND (reference sequence). CDR3 size: 15 residues. This CDR3 is CTSSRARQFNQPQHF. DNA of the CDR3: TGTACCAGTAGTAGGGCGCGCCAGTTTAATCAGCCCCAGCATTTT.

This clonotype was detected many times. The chain has TRBV11-3 and TRBJ1-1, with 7 bases fitting TRBD1. V dropped 0 bases and J dropped 2; count of bases not matched to a gene: 12. The CDR3 runs to 18 residues. Germline values: CDR1 SGHNT, CDR2 YENEEA. The CDR3, as DNA: TGTGCCAGCAGCTTAGACCCCCCCGGAAGGGGGCCCAACACTGAAGCTTTCTTT. Its translation: CASSLDPPGRGPNTEAFF. Using reference TRBV11-3 and TRBJ1-1 for the parts outside the CDR3, the full variable domain is EAGVVQSPRYKIIEKKQPVAFWCNPISGHNTLYWYLQNLGQGPELLIRYENEEAVDDSQLPKDRFSAERLKGVDSTLKIQPAELGDSAVYLCASSLDPPGRGPNTEAFFGQGTRLTVV.

This clonotype was observed at least ten times. CDR3 bases: TGTGCCAGCAGCTTAAAACTGTCTAATTCACCCCTCCACTTT. Translated, it gives CASSLKLSNSPLHF. This chain links TRBV7-2 with TRBJ1-6; D unclear. Germline CDR1 SGHTA, CDR2 FQGNSA. CDR3 length: 14 amino acids. The ends were cut back, 2 bases at V and 6 bases at J, with 8 bases in the middle.

In its sample, this clonotype was seen many times. This sequence joins TRBV20-1 and TRBJ2-5, with D unclear. Trimming stripped 5 bases from V and 2 bases from J, with 18 bases between. The CDR3 is 15 amino acids. CDR1 DFQATT and CDR2 SNEGSKA come from the germline V gene (reference sequence). CDR3 region: CSAPRTRRIQETQYF. The CDR3 DNA reads as TGCAGTGCTCCCCGTACGAGACGGATACAAGAGACCCAGTACTTC.

By share of the sample, this clonotype is medium-sized (0.01 to 0.1%). V gene TRBV4-2 combines with J gene TRBJ1-1; 8 positions agree with TRBD1. The CDR3 runs 15 residues. From germline, CDR1 is LGHNA and CDR2 YNFKEQ. The V gene end was trimmed by 1 base and the J gene end by 3 bases; junction bases not matched to a gene: 4. Here the CDR3 DNA reads TGTGCCAGCAGCCAAGGTCGGACAGGGTACACTGAAGCTTTCTTT. It codes for CASSQGRTGYTEAFF.

This clonotype was observed many times. The chain carries TRBV4-3 and TRBJ2-5, with a weak D call TRBD1 (8 bases). The germline V and J ends were trimmed by 2 bases and 4 bases, with 14 bases remaining between them. Germline V gene lookup returns CDR1 LGHNA and CDR2 YSLEER. The CDR3 totals 15 residues. The CDR3 DNA follows: TGCGCCAGCAGCCAATCTACAGGGGGGGGAGAGACCCAGTACTTC. Amino acids: CASSQSTGGGETQYF.

This chain uses TRBV5-1 with TRBJ1-1; TRBD1 is a possible D gene (6 bases). Between the trimmed V and J ends, which lost 4 bases and 5 bases, there was a span of 15 bases. Germline V lookup: CDR1 SGHRS, CDR2 YFSETQ. The CDR3 contains 14 residues. The CDR3 sequence: CASSQQGLWTEAFF. The CDR3 nucleotides read TGCGCCAGCAGCCAACAGGGCCTGTGGACTGAAGCTTTCTTT.

The table lists this clonotype with many counts. The V and J genes are TRBV4-1 and TRBJ1-5; D unresolved. CDR1 and CDR2 from the germline V gene are MGHRA and YSYEKL. V dropped 3 bases and J dropped 3 bases, with 12 bases sitting between them. This CDR3 is 15 amino acids long. CDR3 nucleotide sequence: TGCGCCAGCAGCCACTACAGCGAGAACAATCAGCCCCAGCATTTT. Its translation: CASSHYSENNQPQHF.

V is TRBV6-5 and J is TRBJ2-1; D ambiguous. The CDR3 length is 15 residues. Germline-derived CDR1 and CDR2 are MNHEY and SVGAGI. The germline V and J ends were trimmed by 5 bases and 4 bases, with 15 bases remaining between them. CDR3 DNA: TGTGCCAGCAGTCCATCCTTTACCCTTTACAATGAGCAGTTCTTC. Translated, it gives CASSPSFTLYNEQFF.

By sample share, this clonotype is medium-sized. The CDR3 nucleotides are TGCAGTGCTAGAGGGGGGGGCCTCTATAATTCACCCCTCCACTTT. Translating gives CSARGGGLYNSPLHF. The chain recombines TRBV20-1 with TRBJ1-6, with D perhaps matching TRBD1 (6 bases). The ends were cut back, 1 base at V and 3 bases at J, with 10 bases in the middle. Germline V gives CDR1 DFQATT, CDR2 SNEGSKA (reference sequence). CDR3 length equals 15 residues.

This clonotype was detected ten times or more. V gene TRBV12-3 or TRBV12-4 combines with J gene TRBJ2-1; D is undetermined. Trimming removed 1 base from V and 7 bases from J, with 5 bases in between. This CDR3 region has 12 residues. The CDR3 DNA reads as TGTGCCAGCAGTTTAGGTTGGAATGAGCAGTTCTTC. Translated: CASSLGWNEQFF.

This clonotype was counted ten times or more. The chain couples TRBV27 to TRBJ1-6, with D unclear. Trimming took 2 bases from V and 9 from J, leaving 11 bases between them. CDR1 is MNHEY and CDR2 is SMNVEV in the germline V gene (reference sequence). The CDR3 totals 14 residues. CDR3 in DNA: TGTGCCAGCAGTTTACACAGTTTGGGTTCACCCCTCCACTTT. As protein: CASSLHSLGSPLHF.

The chain recombines TRBV4-2 with TRBJ2-3; 7 nucleotides align to TRBD2. CDR1 is LGHNA, CDR2 YNFKEQ, per germline. This CDR3 is built from 18 residues. With V trimmed by 0 bases and J by 1 base, 10 bases remained unmatched. The CDR3 DNA is TGTGCCAGCAGCCAAGAAGTCCCAGCGGGGATTCGCACAGATACGCAGTATTTT. Protein sequence: CASSQEVPAGIRTDTQYF.